This T cell receptor beta chain came from a study of T cells in Graves' hyperthyroidism and ophthalmopathy. In the study overall: Upon initial diagnosis and before any treatment, peripheral blood was collected. Study-wide results and limits: Most clonotypes that expanded in the thyroid above 0.001 also showed up in blood.

This clonotype showed up just a few times. Antigen unknown. The CDR3 covers 13 residues. The germline V gene encodes CDR1 DFQATT and CDR2 SNEGSKA (reference sequence). With 0 bases removed from V and 3 bases from J, the gap between germline ends came to 8 bases. Amplified regions were TCR beta CDR3 sequences from RNA transcripts. Primed by the HTBI set, a first-round RT-PCR was run on the TCR CDR3. TCRdb reprocessed the multiplex PCR reads with MiXCR, giving one entry per CDR3 protein. The sample lists around 190,000 distinct CDR3 sequences; roughly a sixth were seen once. Patients having uncontrolled infection, another autoimmune disease, pregnancy or lactation were not included. Diagnostic assessment was based on clinical symptoms, serum thyroxine and TRAb, thyroid ultrasound and orbital computed tomography.

What was sequenced was blood. The V and J genes are TRBV20-1 and TRBJ1-2; D is unclear. This clonotype was obtained from a woman aged 45-60 years with Graves' hyperthyroidism. The CDR3 sequence is CSAREGPYYGYTF. The CDR3, as DNA: TGCAGTGCTAGAGAAGGGCCTTACTATGGCTACACCTTC.